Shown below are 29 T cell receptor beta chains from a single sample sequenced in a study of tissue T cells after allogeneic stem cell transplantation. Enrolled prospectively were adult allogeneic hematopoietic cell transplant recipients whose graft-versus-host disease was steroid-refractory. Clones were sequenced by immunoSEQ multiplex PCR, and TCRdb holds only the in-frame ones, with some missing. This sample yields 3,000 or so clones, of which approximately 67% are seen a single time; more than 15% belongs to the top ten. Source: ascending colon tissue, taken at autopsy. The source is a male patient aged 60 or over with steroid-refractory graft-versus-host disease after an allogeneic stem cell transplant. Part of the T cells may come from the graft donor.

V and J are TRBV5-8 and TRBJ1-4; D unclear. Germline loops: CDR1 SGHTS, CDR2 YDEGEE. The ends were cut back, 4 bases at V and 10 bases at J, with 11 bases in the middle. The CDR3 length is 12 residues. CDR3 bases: TGTGCCAGCAGCGTTAACAGAGGAAAACTGTTTTTT. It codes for CASSVNRGKLFF.

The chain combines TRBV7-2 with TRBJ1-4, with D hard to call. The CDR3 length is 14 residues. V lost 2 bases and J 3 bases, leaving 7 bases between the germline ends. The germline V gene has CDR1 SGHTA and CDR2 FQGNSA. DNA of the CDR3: TGTGCCAGCAGCTTACGCTGGGCTAATGAAAAACTGTTTTTT. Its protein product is CASSLRWANEKLFF.

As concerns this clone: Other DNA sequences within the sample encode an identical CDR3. CDR3 sequence reads: CASSPSAGGQETQYF. The CDR3 DNA reads TGTGCCAGCAGCCCTTCCGCGGGGGGCCAAGAGACCCAGTACTTC. The J gene is TRBJ2-5, the V gene TRBV9; TRBD2 matches at 8 bases. Germline trimming cut 4 bases from V and 1 base from J; bases unmatched to any gene: 6. Germline lookup yields CDR1 SGDLS and CDR2 YYNGEE. CDR3 length equals 15 residues.

CDR3 sequence (DNA): TGTGCCATCAGTGGGACTAGCGGCCGCACAGATACGCAGTATTTT. Translation gives CAISGTSGRTDTQYF. The chain employs TRBV10-3 and TRBJ2-3; 10 nucleotides agree with TRBD2. CDR1 and CDR2 (germline): ENHRY, SYGVKD. V gave up 4 bases and J gave up 1 base; unmatched junction bases: 2. The CDR3 sequence is 15 residues long.

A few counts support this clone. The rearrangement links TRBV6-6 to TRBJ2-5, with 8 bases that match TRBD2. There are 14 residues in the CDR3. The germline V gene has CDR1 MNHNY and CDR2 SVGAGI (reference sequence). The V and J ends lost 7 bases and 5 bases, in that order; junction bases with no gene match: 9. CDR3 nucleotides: TGTGCCAGCAACAACCGGGGGGGGGAGGAGACCCAGTACTTC. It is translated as CASNNRGGEETQYF.

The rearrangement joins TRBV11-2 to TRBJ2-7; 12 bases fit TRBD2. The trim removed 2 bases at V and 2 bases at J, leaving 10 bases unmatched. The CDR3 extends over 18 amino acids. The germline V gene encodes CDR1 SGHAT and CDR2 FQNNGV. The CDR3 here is CASSLRGASGGVAYEQYF. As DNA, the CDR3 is TGTGCCAGCAGCTTAAGGGGCGCTAGCGGGGGGGTTGCCTACGAGCAGTACTTC.

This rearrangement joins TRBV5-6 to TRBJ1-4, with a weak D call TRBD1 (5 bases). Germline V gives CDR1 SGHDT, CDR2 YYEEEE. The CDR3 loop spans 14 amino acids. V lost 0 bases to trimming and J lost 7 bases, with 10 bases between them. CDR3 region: CASSLGGAGEKLFF. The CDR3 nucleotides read TGTGCCAGCAGCTTGGGAGGGGCTGGTGAAAAACTGTTTTTT.

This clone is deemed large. The CDR3 spells CASSYGRGSYEQYF. The DNA of the CDR3 is TGTGCCAGCAGTTACGGCAGGGGGAGTTACGAGCAGTACTTC. The rearrangement links TRBV6-6 to TRBJ2-7; the match to TRBD1 covers 7 bases. This CDR3 region has 14 residues. The V gene's germline CDR1 is MNHNY and CDR2 SVGAGI (reference sequence). J gave up 4 bases and V 2 bases, and 5 bases lay outside the gene matches.

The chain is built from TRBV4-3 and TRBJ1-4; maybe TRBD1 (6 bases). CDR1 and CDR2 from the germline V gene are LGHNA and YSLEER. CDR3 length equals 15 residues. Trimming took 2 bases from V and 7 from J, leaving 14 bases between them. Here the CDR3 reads CASSQTGGLSEKLFF. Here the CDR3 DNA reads TGCGCCAGCAGCCAAACTGGGGGGCTGAGTGAAAAACTGTTTTTT.

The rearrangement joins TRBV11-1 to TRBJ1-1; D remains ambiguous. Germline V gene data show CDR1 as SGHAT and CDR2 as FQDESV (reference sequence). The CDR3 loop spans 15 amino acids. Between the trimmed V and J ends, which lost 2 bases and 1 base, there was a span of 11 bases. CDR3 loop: CASSLRVGQNTEAFF. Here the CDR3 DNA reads TGTGCCAGCAGCTTAAGGGTCGGGCAGAACACTGAAGCTTTCTTT.

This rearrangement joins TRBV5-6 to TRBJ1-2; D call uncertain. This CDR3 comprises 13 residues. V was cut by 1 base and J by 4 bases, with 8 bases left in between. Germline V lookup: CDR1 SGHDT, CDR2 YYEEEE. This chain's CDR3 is CASSLSQLYGYTF. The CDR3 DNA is TGTGCCAGCAGCTTGAGTCAGCTCTATGGCTACACCTTC.

CDR3 in amino acids: CASSGTSGGRRNEQFF. CDR3 nucleotide sequence: TGTGCCAGCAGTGGGACTAGCGGGGGTCGACGGAATGAGCAGTTCTTC. V is TRBV6-1 and J is TRBJ2-1; 13 nucleotides agree with TRBD2. The germline V gene has CDR1 MNHNS and CDR2 SASEGT. Germline trimming cut 4 bases from V and 7 bases from J; bases unmatched to any gene: 7. CDR3 length: 16 residues.

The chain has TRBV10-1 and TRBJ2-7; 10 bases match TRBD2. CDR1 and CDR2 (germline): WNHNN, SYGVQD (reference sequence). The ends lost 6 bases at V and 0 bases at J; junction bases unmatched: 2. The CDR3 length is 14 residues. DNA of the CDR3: TGCGCCAGCAGCAGCGGGGGGGACTCCTACGAGCAGTACTTC. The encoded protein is CASSSGGDSYEQYF.

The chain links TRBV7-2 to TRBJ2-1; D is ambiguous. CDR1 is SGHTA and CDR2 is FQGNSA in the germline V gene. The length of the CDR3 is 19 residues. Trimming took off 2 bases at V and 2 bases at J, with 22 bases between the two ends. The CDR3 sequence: CASSLTFGRLQAAYNEQFF. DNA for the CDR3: TGTGCCAGCAGCTTAACTTTTGGTCGGTTGCAGGCAGCCTACAATGAGCAGTTCTTC.

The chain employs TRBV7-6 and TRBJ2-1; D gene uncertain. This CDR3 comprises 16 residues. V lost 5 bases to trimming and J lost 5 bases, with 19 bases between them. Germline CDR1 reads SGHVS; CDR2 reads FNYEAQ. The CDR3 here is CASSLRPPKENNEQFF. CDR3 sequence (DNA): TGTGCCAGCAGCCTTCGACCACCGAAAGAAAACAATGAGCAGTTCTTC.

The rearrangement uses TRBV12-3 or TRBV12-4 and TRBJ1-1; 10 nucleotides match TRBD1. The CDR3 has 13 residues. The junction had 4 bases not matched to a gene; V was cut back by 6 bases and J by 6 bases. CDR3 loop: CASRGTGVSEAFF. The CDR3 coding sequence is TGTGCCAGCAGAGGGACAGGGGTCTCTGAAGCTTTCTTT.

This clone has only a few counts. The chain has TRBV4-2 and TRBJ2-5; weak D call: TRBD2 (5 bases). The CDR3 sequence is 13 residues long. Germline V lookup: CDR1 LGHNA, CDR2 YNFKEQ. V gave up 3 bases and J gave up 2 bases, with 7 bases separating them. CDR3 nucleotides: TGTGCCAGCAGCCAGACGGGGCAAGAGACCCAGTACTTC. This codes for CASSQTGQETQYF.

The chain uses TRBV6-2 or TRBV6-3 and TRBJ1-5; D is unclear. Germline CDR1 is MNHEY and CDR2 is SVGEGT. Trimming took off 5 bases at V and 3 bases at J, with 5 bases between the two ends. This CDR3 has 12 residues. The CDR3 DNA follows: TGTGCCAGCAGTCGGCTCAATCAGCCCCAGCATTTT. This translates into CASSRLNQPQHF.

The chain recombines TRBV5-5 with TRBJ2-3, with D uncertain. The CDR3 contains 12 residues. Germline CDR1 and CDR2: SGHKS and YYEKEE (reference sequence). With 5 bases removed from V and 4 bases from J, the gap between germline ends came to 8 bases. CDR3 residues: CASSQGADTQYF. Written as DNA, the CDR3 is TGTGCCAGCAGTCAAGGCGCAGATACGCAGTATTTT.

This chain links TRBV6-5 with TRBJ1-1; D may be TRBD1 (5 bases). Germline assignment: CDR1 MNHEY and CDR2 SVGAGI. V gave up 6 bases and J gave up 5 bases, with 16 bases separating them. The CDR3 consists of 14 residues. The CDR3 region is CASRPTGHETEAFF. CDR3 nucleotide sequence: TGTGCCAGCAGGCCCACCGGACATGAAACTGAAGCTTTCTTT.

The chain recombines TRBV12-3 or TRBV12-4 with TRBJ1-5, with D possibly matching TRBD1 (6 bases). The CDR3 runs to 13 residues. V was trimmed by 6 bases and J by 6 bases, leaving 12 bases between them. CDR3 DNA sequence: TGTGCCAGCAGCAATAGGGGGGCTCAGCCCCAGCATTTT. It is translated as CASSNRGAQPQHF.

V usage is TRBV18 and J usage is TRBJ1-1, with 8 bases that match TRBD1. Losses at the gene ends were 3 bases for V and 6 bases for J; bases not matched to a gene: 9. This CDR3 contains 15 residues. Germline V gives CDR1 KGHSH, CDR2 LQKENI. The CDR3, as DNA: TGTGCCAGCTCACCTTCATGGACAGGGTCTGCTGAAGCTTTCTTT. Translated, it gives CASSPSWTGSAEAFF.

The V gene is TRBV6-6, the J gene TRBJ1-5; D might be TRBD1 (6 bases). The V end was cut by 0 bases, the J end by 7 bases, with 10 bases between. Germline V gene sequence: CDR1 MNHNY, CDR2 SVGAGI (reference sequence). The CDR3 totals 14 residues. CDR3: CASSYSRGQQPQHF. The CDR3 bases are TGTGCCAGCAGTTACTCCAGGGGCCAGCAGCCCCAGCATTTT.

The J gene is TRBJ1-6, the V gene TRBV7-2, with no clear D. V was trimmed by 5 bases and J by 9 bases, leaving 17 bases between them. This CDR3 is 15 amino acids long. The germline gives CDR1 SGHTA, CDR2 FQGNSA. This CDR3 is CASSEGSERSSPLHF. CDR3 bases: TGTGCCAGCAGCGAGGGTTCGGAGAGGTCTTCACCCCTCCACTTT.

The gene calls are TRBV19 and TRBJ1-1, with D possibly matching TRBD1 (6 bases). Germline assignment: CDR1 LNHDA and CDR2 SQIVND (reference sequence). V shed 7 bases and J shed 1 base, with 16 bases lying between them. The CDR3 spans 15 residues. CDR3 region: CASTHRAGANTEAFF. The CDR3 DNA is TGTGCCAGTACTCACAGGGCAGGGGCGAACACTGAAGCTTTCTTT.

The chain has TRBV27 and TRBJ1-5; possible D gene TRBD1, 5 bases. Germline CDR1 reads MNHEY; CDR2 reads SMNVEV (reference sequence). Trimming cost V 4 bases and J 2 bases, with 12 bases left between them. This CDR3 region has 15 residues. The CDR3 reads CASSSILGGNQPQHF. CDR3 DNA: TGTGCCAGCAGTTCGATTTTAGGGGGCAATCAGCCCCAGCATTTT.

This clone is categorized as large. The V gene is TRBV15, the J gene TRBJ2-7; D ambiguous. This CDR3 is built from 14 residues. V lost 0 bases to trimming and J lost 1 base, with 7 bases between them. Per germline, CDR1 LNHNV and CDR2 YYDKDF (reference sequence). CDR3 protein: CATSRDRYSYEQYF. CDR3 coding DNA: TGTGCCACCAGCAGAGATCGATATTCCTACGAGCAGTACTTC. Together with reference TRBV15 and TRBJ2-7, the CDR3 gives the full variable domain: DAMVIQNPRYQVTQFGKPVTLSCSQTLNHNVMYWYQQKSSQAPKLLFHYYDKDFNNEADTPDNFQSRRPNTSFCFLDIRSPGLGDTAMYLCATSRDRYSYEQYFGPGTRLTVT.

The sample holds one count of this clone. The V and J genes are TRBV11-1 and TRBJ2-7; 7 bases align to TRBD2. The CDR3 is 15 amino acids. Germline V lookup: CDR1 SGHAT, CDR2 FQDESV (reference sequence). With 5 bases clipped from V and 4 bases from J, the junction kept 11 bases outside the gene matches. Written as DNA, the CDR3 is TGTGCCAGCAGCCTCGGACGGGGGAGGGGATACGAGCAGTACTTC. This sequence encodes CASSLGRGRGYEQYF. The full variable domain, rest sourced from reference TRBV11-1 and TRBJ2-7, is EAEVAQSPRYKITEKSQAVAFWCDPISGHATLYWYRQILGQGPELLVQFQDESVVDDSQLPKDRFSAERLKGVDSTLKIQPAELGDSAMYLCASSLGRGRGYEQYFGPGTRLTVT.

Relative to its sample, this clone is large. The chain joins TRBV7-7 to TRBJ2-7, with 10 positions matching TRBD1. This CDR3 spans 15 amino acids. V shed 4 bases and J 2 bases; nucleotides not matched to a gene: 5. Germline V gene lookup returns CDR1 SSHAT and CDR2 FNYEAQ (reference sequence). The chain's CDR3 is CASSYGQGDTYEQYF. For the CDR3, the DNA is TGTGCCAGCAGCTATGGACAGGGGGACACCTACGAGCAGTACTTC. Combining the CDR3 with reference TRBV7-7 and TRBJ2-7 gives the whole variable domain GAGVSQSPRYKVTKRGQDVTLRCDPISSHATLYWYQQALGQGPEFLTYFNYEAQPDKSGLPSDRFSAERPEGSISTLTIQRTEQRDSAMYRCASSYGQGDTYEQYFGPGTRLTVT.